The table lists the clone carrying this T cell receptor beta chain with a count of one. The method was immunoSEQ multiplex PCR; TCRdb's version includes in-frame clones alone and lacks a portion of them. The data show some 430,000 clones, about 90% seen once. The sample comes from a study of blood T cell repertoires in COVID-19. Study summary: Collection of acute and convalescent COVID-19 samples took place in the United States, Italy and Spain.

This CDR3 is built from 15 residues. CDR1 is SNHLY, CDR2 FYNNEI, per germline. The ends were cut back, 3 bases at V and 0 bases at J, with 9 bases in the middle. The sequence derives from a man younger than 30 who had recovered from COVID-19. Sequencing input: PBMCs or T cells enriched from blood (not recorded which). The chain uses TRBV2 and TRBJ2-4; tentative D call: TRBD2 (5 bases). The CDR3 DNA is TGTGCCAGCAGTGAGATTGGACTAGCCAAAAACATTCAGTACTTC. This encodes CASSEIGLAKNIQYF. The full variable domain, with the rest looked up from reference TRBV2 and TRBJ2-4, is EPEVTQTPSHQVTQMGQEVILRCVPISNHLYFYWYRQILGQKVEFLVSFYNNEISEKSEIFDDQFSVERPDGSNFTLKIRSTKLEDSAMYFCASSEIGLAKNIQYFGAGTRLSVL.